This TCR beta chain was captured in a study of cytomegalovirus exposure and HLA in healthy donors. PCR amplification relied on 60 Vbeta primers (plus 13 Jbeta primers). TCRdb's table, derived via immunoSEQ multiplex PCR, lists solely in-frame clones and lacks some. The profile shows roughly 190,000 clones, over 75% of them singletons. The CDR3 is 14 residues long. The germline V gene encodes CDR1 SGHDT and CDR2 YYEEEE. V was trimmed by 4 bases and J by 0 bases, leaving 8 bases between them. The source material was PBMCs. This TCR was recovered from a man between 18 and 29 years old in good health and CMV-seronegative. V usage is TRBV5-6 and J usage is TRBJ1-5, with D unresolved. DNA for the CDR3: TGTGCCAGCAGCCAAACAGATAGCAATCAGCCCCAGCATTTT. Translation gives CASSQTDSNQPQHF.